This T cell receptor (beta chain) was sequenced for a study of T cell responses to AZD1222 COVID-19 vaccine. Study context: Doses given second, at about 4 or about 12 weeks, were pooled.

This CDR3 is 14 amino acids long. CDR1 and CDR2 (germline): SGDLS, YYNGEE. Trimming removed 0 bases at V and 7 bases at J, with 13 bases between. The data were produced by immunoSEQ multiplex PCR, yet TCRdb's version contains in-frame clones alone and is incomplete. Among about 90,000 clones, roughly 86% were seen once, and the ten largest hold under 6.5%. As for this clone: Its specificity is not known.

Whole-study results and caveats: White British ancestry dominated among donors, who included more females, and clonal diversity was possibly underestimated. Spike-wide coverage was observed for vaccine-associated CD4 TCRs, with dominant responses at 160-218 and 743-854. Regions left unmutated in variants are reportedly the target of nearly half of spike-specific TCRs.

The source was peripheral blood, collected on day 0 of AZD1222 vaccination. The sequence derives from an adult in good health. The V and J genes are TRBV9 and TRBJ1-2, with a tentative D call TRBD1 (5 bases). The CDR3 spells CASSVGVQGFGYTF. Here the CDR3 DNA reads TGTGCCAGCAGCGTAGGGGTGCAGGGTTTTGGCTACACCTTC.